The following is a T cell receptor (beta chain) sequence with its context. Its antigen is undetermined. cDNA synthesis used the whole RNA isolate, giving expressed TCRB sequences. Profiling relied on immunoSEQ multiplex PCR, and the TCRdb table lists in-frame clones only, not all of them. The table lists over 650,000 clones, around 15% of them singletons. The sample comes from a study of beta chain features in type 1 diabetes. Findings of the study overall: More deletions and fewer insertions at VDJ junctions were seen in type 1 diabetes patients. All four CD4+ subsets of Type 1 diabetes patients contained TCRB CDR3s that were moderately but significantly shorter.

The CDR3 runs to 13 residues. The germline V and J ends were trimmed by 5 bases and 2 bases, with 9 bases remaining between them. CDR1 is SGHTA, CDR2 FQGNSA, per germline. Sequencing was carried out using naive CD4+ T cells from blood. The V gene is TRBV7-2, the J gene TRBJ1-2; no clear D gene. This TCR was recovered from a man aged 18-30 years with type 1 diabetes. CDR3 nucleotide sequence: TGTGCCAGCAGCCCGGACGTCAACTATGGCTACACCTTC. Its protein product is CASSPDVNYGYTF.